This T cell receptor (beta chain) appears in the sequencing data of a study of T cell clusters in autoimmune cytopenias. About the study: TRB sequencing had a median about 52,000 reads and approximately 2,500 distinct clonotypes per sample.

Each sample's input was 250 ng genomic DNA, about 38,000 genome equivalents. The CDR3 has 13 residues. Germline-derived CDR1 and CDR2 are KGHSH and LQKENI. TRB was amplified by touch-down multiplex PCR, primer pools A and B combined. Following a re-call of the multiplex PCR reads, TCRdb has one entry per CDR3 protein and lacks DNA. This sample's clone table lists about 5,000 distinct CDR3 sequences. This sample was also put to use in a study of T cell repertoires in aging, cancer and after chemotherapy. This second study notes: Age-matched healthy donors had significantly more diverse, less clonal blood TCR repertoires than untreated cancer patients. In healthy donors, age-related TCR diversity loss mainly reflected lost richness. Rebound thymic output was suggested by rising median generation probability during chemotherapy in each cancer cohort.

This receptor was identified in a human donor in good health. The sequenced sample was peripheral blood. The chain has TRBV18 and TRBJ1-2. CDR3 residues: CASDAVGSYGYTF.